The clone carrying this TCR beta chain was detected many times. The data originate from a study of T-cell reconstitution after alpha-beta-depleted transplantation in children. V lost 0 bases, J lost 6 bases, and 15 bases lay in between. Germline lookup yields CDR1 DFQATT and CDR2 SNEGSKA (reference sequence). The CDR3 totals 16 residues. Unique molecular identifiers were used in preparing the TCRbeta library. TCRdb redid the calling of the PCR reads with MiXCR, one entry per CDR3 protein. The sample consists of around 71,000 distinct CDR3 sequences, 6% to 8% of them appearing once. This receptor was identified in a human donor who donated a stem cell graft to a child with acute lymphoblastic leukemia. This material consisted of PBMCs from the stem cell graft donor, taken from the stem cell graft. The J gene is TRBJ1-6, the V gene TRBV20-1; D is uncertain. The CDR3 spells CSARDSWALSNSPLHF. The CDR3 nucleotides read TGCAGTGCTAGAGATTCGTGGGCCCTGTCTAATTCACCCCTCCACTTT.